Following are 11 T cell receptor beta chains from one sample sequenced in a study of T cell responses to AZD1222 COVID-19 vaccine. Clones were sequenced by immunoSEQ multiplex PCR, and TCRdb holds only the in-frame ones, with some missing. The sample carries approximately 120,000 clones, 93% recorded once. Sequencing used peripheral blood, obtained on day 0 of AZD1222 vaccination. These receptors were obtained from an adult in good health.

This chain uses TRBV10-3 with TRBJ1-5; a possible D gene is TRBD1 (5 bases). V lost 5 bases and J lost 1, with 6 bases in between. This CDR3 spans 13 amino acids. Germline V lookup: CDR1 ENHRY, CDR2 SYGVKD. Written as DNA, the CDR3 is TGTGCCATCAGTCCAGGGAGCAATCAGCCCCAGCATTTT. Its protein product is CAISPGSNQPQHF.

This chain connects TRBV5-6 to TRBJ1-2, with D perhaps matching TRBD1 (6 bases). The CDR3 has 15 residues. The V and J ends lost 2 bases and 6 bases respectively, with 17 bases between them. In germline, CDR1 is SGHDT, CDR2 YYEEEE. The CDR3 is CASSFVTGSYDGYTF. CDR3 sequence (DNA): TGTGCCAGCAGCTTCGTAACAGGGTCCTATGATGGCTACACCTTC.

The chain links TRBV2 to TRBJ2-5; 8 nucleotides align to TRBD1. The CDR3 consists of 14 residues. The germline V gene encodes CDR1 SNHLY and CDR2 FYNNEI. V shed 3 bases, J shed 4 bases, and the junction held 4 bases outside the gene matches. The CDR3 DNA follows: TGTGCCAGCAGTGAGAGGACAGGGACAGAGACCCAGTACTTC. Translation gives CASSERTGTETQYF.

This clone was seen once. The chain combines TRBV12-3 or TRBV12-4 with TRBJ2-5, with D perhaps matching TRBD1 or TRBD2 (5 bases each). The V end lost 5 bases, the J end lost 1 base, and 8 bases lay between the germline ends. The CDR3 runs to 13 residues. CDR3 sequence: CASSRDGQETQYF. CDR3 nucleotides: TGTGCCAGCAGTCGGGACGGCCAAGAGACCCAGTACTTC.

This chain links TRBV9 with TRBJ1-3; no reliable D call. The CDR3 is made up of 15 amino acids. Germline V lookup: CDR1 SGDLS, CDR2 YYNGEE. The ends were cut back, 5 bases at V and 0 bases at J, with 12 bases in the middle. The CDR3 reads CASSSESYSGNTIYF. The CDR3 DNA reads as TGTGCCAGCAGTTCTGAGTCGTACTCTGGAAACACCATATATTTT.

The V gene is TRBV30, the J gene TRBJ1-1; D call uncertain. The CDR3 runs to 12 residues. Germline values: CDR1 GTSNPN, CDR2 SVGIG (reference sequence). V was clipped by 0 bases and J by 3 bases, with 5 bases between them. In DNA, the CDR3 is TGTGCCTGGAGTGTACAGTACACTGAAGCTTTCTTT. The encoded protein is CAWSVQYTEAFF.

The chain has TRBV6-5 and TRBJ2-7; TRBD1 is a possible D gene (5 bases). Germline CDR1 reads MNHEY; CDR2 reads SVGAGI. The CDR3 totals 12 residues. The V end was cut by 7 bases, the J end by 5 bases, with 12 bases between. CDR3 DNA sequence: TGTGCCAGCAAGACGACAGCCCACGAGCAGTACTTC. Translating it yields CASKTTAHEQYF.

The chain recombines TRBV7-8 with TRBJ1-5; TRBD1 is a possible D gene (6 bases). V was trimmed by 5 bases and J by 0 bases, leaving 17 bases between them. This CDR3 comprises 17 residues. Germline CDR1 SGHVS, CDR2 FQNEAQ. CDR3: CASSRGGGPYSNQPQHF. Here the CDR3 DNA reads TGTGCCAGCAGCCGAGGGGGGGGGCCGTATAGCAATCAGCCCCAGCATTTT.

This clone has a handful of counts. For the CDR3, the DNA is TGTGCCAGCAGCTTAGCGACGGGAGGAGGGACCCAGTACTTC. It codes for CASSLATGGGTQYF. V usage is TRBV7-9 and J usage is TRBJ2-5, with 7 positions matching TRBD2. Germline V gene data show CDR1 as SEHNR and CDR2 as FQNEAQ (reference sequence). The CDR3 has 14 residues. Trimming removed 0 bases from V and 7 bases from J; junction bases left unmatched: 5.

To note about this clone: The sample contains more than one DNA sequence encoding this CDR3. The chain uses TRBV3-1 (or the pseudogene TRBV3-2) and TRBJ2-7; D call uncertain. Trimming took off 4 bases at V and 3 bases at J, with 10 bases between the two ends. The CDR3 runs to 13 residues. The germline V gene encodes CDR1 LGHDT and CDR2 YNNKEL (reference sequence). This CDR3 reads CASSPSLGYEQYF. In DNA, the CDR3 is TGTGCCAGCAGCCCCAGCCTTGGCTACGAGCAGTACTTC.

The rearrangement links TRBV9 to TRBJ2-1; the D gene is possibly TRBD1 (5 bases). V lost 4 bases and J 7 bases, leaving 21 bases between the germline ends. This CDR3 is 16 amino acids long. CDR1 SGDLS and CDR2 YYNGEE come from the germline V gene. The chain's CDR3 is CASSTRRGRRGNEQFF. Written as DNA, the CDR3 is TGTGCCAGCAGCACCCGTAGGGGTAGAAGGGGTAATGAGCAGTTCTTC. Drawing the rest from reference TRBV9 and TRBJ2-1, the complete variable domain is DSGVTQTPKHLITATGQRVTLRCSPRSGDLSVYWYQQSLDQGLQFLIQYYNGEERAKGNILERFSAQQFPDLHSELNLSSLELGDSALYFCASSTRRGRRGNEQFFGPGTRLTVL.